This T cell receptor (beta chain) appears in the sequencing data of a study of cytomegalovirus exposure and HLA in healthy donors. Study-wide points: In a later analysis, several top co-occurrence clusters appeared linked to parvovirus B19, influenza, CMV and Epstein-Barr virus. A few CMV-associated chains were confirmed in vitro to be specific for CMV antigens.

Comment on this clone: As yet, its antigen is unknown.

Donors likely had unrecorded immune exposures despite being nominally healthy when sampled. This PCR relied on a set of 60 Vbeta primers and 13 Jbeta primers. Using immunoSEQ multiplex PCR, the repertoire was profiled, and TCRdb retains in-frame clones only, with some absent. The table has tens of thousands of clones, 77% seen once. The CDR3 extends over 16 amino acids. Germline V gives CDR1 MNHNS, CDR2 SASEGT. The germline V and J ends were trimmed by 2 bases and 5 bases, with 16 bases remaining between them. This receptor was obtained from a female donor in good health and CMV-seronegative. The sequencing sample was made of PBMCs. The V call is TRBV6-1, the J call TRBJ1-5, with D perhaps matching TRBD1 (6 bases). Written as DNA, the CDR3 is TGTGCCAGCAGTGAAATCCCCGGGAGGGGGGATCAGCCCCAGCATTTT. Protein product: CASSEIPGRGDQPQHF.